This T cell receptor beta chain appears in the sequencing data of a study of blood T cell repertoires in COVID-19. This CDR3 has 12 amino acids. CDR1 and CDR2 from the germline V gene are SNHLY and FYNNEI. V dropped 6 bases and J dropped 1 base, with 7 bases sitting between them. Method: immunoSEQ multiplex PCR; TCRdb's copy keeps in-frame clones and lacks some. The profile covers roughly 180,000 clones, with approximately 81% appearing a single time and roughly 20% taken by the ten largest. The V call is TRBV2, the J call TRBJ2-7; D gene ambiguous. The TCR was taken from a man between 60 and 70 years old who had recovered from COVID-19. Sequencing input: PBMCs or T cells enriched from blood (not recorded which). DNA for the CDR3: TGTGCCAGCAGGGTAACTTCCTACGAGCAGTACTTC. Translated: CASRVTSYEQYF.